One sample yielded the 19 T cell receptor beta chains listed below, sequenced in a study of CD8 T cells in Susac syndrome. Random hexamers were used to reverse transcribe an amount of about 0.45 to 1 ug RNA. TCRdb itself ran the immunoSEQ multiplex PCR reads through MiXCR, one entry per CDR3 protein. The table has 400,000 or so distinct CDR3 sequences, about 85% seen once. The sample comprised CD8+ T cells from PBMCs. The source of these receptors is a human donor with multiple sclerosis.

This chain uses TRBV4-1 with TRBJ1-2; D uncertain. Germline CDR1 is MGHRA and CDR2 is YSYEKL. This CDR3 contains 16 residues. V was pared by 0 bases and J by 4 bases, with 15 bases between. CDR3 sequence reads: CASSQDKATWGYGYTF. CDR3 nucleotide sequence: TGCGCCAGCAGCCAAGATAAGGCTACTTGGGGCTATGGCTACACCTTC.

The genes are TRBV20-1 and TRBJ1-4, with 12 bases matching TRBD1. Germline V gene sequence: CDR1 DFQATT, CDR2 SNEGSKA (reference sequence). The CDR3 spans 16 residues. V shed 4 bases and J 6 bases; nucleotides not matched to a gene: 9. Here the CDR3 DNA reads TGCAGTGCTACGTCGGGACAGGGGGCTGAAGATGAAAAACTGTTTTTT. Its translation: CSATSGQGAEDEKLFF.

V and J are TRBV7-9 and TRBJ1-1; 9 nucleotides line up with TRBD1. The CDR3 runs to 14 residues. The V gene's germline CDR1 is SEHNR and CDR2 FQNEAQ (reference sequence). The junction had 7 bases not matched to a gene; V was cut back by 8 bases and J by 3 bases. The CDR3 here is CASLGDREDTEAFF. The CDR3 DNA sequence: TGTGCCAGCTTAGGGGACAGGGAGGACACTGAAGCTTTCTTT.

The CDR3, as DNA: TGCAGTGCTAGAGAGTGGCAAAACACTGAAGCTTTCTTT. It specifies CSAREWQNTEAFF. The rearrangement joins TRBV20-1 to TRBJ1-1, with D unclear. V was pared by 0 bases and J by 2 bases, with 7 bases between. Germline V gives CDR1 DFQATT, CDR2 SNEGSKA (reference sequence). The CDR3 totals 13 residues.

The genes are TRBV7-6 and TRBJ2-2; D remains unclear. The V and J ends lost 1 base and 1 base respectively, with 19 bases between them. CDR1 and CDR2 (germline): SGHVS, FNYEAQ. There are 19 residues in the CDR3. DNA for the CDR3: TGTGCCAGCAGCTTAGGAACAGTTCCCACTCGGCAGAACACCGGGGAGCTGTTTTTT. Amino acid sequence: CASSLGTVPTRQNTGELFF.

The V call is TRBV10-3, the J call TRBJ1-1; D gene unclear. CDR3 length: 15 amino acids. Per germline, CDR1 ENHRY and CDR2 SYGVKD. The V end was cut by 0 bases, the J end by 2 bases, with 10 bases between. In DNA form, the CDR3 reads TGTGCCATCAGTGAGTCTAATGGACCCAACACTGAAGCTTTCTTT. The encoded protein is CAISESNGPNTEAFF.

The genes are TRBV7-9 and TRBJ2-4; D gene ambiguous. The V gene's germline CDR1 is SEHNR and CDR2 FQNEAQ (reference sequence). V gave up 1 base and J gave up 5 bases, with 6 bases separating them. This CDR3 region has 13 residues. The CDR3 sequence: CASSLGLENIQYF. The CDR3 region has the DNA TGTGCCAGCAGCTTAGGTCTCGAAAACATTCAGTACTTC.

The chain uses TRBV3-1 and TRBJ2-3; 7 nucleotides line up with TRBD2. The CDR3 totals 15 residues. J lost 3 bases, V lost 1 base, and 4 bases had no gene match. Germline CDR1 and CDR2: LGHDT and YNNKEL (reference sequence). The CDR3 nucleotides read TGTGCCAGCAGCCAAGGCGGGGGTCTTACAGATACGCAGTATTTT. Translated: CASSQGGGLTDTQYF.

The chain links TRBV29-1 to TRBJ1-2; TRBD1 is a possible D gene (6 bases). Germline CDR1 and CDR2: SQVTM and ANQGSEA. Trimming removed 5 bases at V and 2 bases at J, with 9 bases between. The CDR3 contains 12 residues. The CDR3 region is CSVKTGNYGYTF. CDR3 nucleotide sequence: TGCAGCGTTAAGACAGGAAACTATGGCTACACCTTC.

The gene calls are TRBV7-6 and TRBJ1-1, with 9 bases aligning to TRBD1. Germline values: CDR1 SGHVS, CDR2 FNYEAQ. The CDR3 consists of 15 residues. J gave up 7 bases and V 0 bases, and 6 bases lay outside the gene matches. CDR3 region: CASSLAGQGGNEAFF. The CDR3 nucleotides read TGTGCCAGCAGCTTAGCGGGACAGGGAGGAAATGAAGCTTTCTTT.

The chain employs TRBV7-2 and TRBJ1-1; D unclear. CDR3 length equals 15 residues. The V end lost 4 bases, the J end lost 2 bases, and 14 bases lay between the germline ends. The germline CDR1 and CDR2 sequences are SGHTA and FQGNSA. CDR3 in amino acids: CASSSGVLHNTEAFF. The CDR3 region has the DNA TGTGCCAGCAGCTCCGGGGTCCTACACAACACTGAAGCTTTCTTT. Full variable domain (outside the CDR3, taken from reference TRBV7-2 and TRBJ1-1): GAGVSQSPSNKVTEKGKDVELRCDPISGHTALYWYRQSLGQGLEFLIYFQGNSAPDKSGLPSDRFSAERTGGSVSTLTIQRTQQEDSAVYLCASSSGVLHNTEAFFGQGTRLTVV.

This rearrangement joins TRBV18 to TRBJ2-7; D unclear. Trimming took off 0 bases at V and 2 bases at J, with 8 bases between the two ends. Germline V CDR1 and CDR2: KGHSH, LQKENI. The CDR3 has 14 residues. The CDR3: CASSPPTAPYEQYF. CDR3 DNA sequence: TGTGCCAGCTCACCACCTACAGCTCCCTACGAGCAGTACTTC.

This clonotype was detected a few times. This chain links TRBV7-9 with TRBJ1-1; D unclear. Trimming cost V 10 bases and J 1 base, with 13 bases left between them. Germline V gives CDR1 SEHNR, CDR2 FQNEAQ (reference sequence). The CDR3 extends over 13 amino acids. The CDR3 DNA sequence: TGTGCCACCGGCAGAGTGCCGAACACTGAAGCTTTCTTT. Translated, it gives CATGRVPNTEAFF.

The chain couples TRBV19 to TRBJ1-1; a weak D match, TRBD1 (5 bases). Germline values: CDR1 LNHDA, CDR2 SQIVND (reference sequence). Trimming left V 8 bases short and J 4 bases short, with 11 bases between. This CDR3 region has 12 residues. The CDR3 loop is CASLQGGTEAFF. CDR3 nucleotides: TGTGCCAGTTTGCAGGGCGGCACTGAAGCTTTCTTT.

V and J are TRBV6-5 and TRBJ1-1; D gene unclear. Trimming removed 0 bases at V and 6 bases at J, with 11 bases between. This CDR3 spans 14 amino acids. Germline values: CDR1 MNHEY, CDR2 SVGAGI. CDR3 DNA: TGTGCCAGCAGTTACTCGAATTATGGGCCTGAAGCTTTCTTT. Translated: CASSYSNYGPEAFF.

The chain carries TRBV7-2 and TRBJ2-7, with 9 positions matching TRBD1. V lost 5 bases and J lost 3; bases outside the gene matches: 8. This CDR3 region has 15 residues. Germline V gene sequence: CDR1 SGHTA, CDR2 FQGNSA. This CDR3 reads CASSRTGTGIYEQYF. CDR3 in DNA: TGTGCCAGCAGCCGAACCGGGACAGGGATCTACGAGCAGTACTTC.

The chain couples TRBV5-4 to TRBJ1-3; TRBD1 might be the D (6 bases). V was trimmed by 0 bases and J by 3 bases, leaving 13 bases between them. The length of the CDR3 is 16 residues. Per the germline V gene, CDR1 is SGHNT and CDR2 is YYREEE (reference sequence). Here the CDR3 reads CASSLDRDCCGNTIYF. CDR3 DNA sequence: TGTGCCAGCAGCTTGGACAGGGATTGTTGTGGAAACACCATATATTTT.

Notes on this clonotype: One junction end disagrees with the germline gene, perhaps due to a read error. The rearrangement links TRBV6-5 to TRBJ2-1, with 7 bases aligning to TRBD2. The CDR3 contains 15 residues. In germline, CDR1 is MNHEY, CDR2 SVGAGI. The CDR3 reads CAGSPLTGGFDEQFF. In DNA form, the CDR3 reads TGTGCCGGCAGTCCCCTAACGGGAGGCTTTGATGAGCAGTTCTTC.

This clonotype was counted between two and nine times. The genes are TRBV4-1 and TRBJ2-7; the D gene could be TRBD1 or TRBD2 (5 bases each). Germline V gene sequence: CDR1 MGHRA, CDR2 YSYEKL. The CDR3 spans 13 residues. V shed 3 bases and J shed 6 bases, with 12 bases lying between them. The CDR3: CASSHPGTSEQYF. For the CDR3, the DNA is TGCGCCAGCAGCCACCCTGGGACCTCCGAGCAGTACTTC.